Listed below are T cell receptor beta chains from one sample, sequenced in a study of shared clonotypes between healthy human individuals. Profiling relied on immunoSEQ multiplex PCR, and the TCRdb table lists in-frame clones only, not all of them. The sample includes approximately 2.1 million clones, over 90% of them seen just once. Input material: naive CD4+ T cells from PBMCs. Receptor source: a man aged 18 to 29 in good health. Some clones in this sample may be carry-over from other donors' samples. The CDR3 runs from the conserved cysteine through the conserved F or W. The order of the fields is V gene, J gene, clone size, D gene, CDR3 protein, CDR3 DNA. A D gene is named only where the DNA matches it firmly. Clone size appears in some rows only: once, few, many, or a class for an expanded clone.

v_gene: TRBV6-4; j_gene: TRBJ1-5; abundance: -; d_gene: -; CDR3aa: CATKGLTGRDQPQHF; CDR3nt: TGTGCCACCAAGGGATTGACAGGTCGGGATCAGCCCCAGCATTTT
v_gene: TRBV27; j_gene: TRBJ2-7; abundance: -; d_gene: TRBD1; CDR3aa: CASSLFRTGDEQYF; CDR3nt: TGTGCCAGCAGTTTATTTCGGACAGGGGACGAGCAGTACTTC
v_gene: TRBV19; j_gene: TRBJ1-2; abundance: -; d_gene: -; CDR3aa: CASSTAYLANYGYTF; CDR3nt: TGTGCCAGTAGCACGGCGTACCTAGCAAACTATGGCTACACCTTC
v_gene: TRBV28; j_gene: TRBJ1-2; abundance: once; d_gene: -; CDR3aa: CASSPPHPTYGYTF; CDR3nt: TGTGCCAGCAGTCCACCGCACCCCACCTATGGCTACACCTTC
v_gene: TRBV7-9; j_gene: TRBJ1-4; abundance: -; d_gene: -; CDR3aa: CASTSEPRSWEKLFF; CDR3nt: TGTGCCAGCACCAGTGAGCCCCGCTCTTGGGAAAAACTGTTTTTT
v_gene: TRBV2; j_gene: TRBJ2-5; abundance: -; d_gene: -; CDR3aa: CASRQAGETQYF; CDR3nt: TGTGCCAGCAGGCAGGCAGGAGAGACCCAGTACTTC
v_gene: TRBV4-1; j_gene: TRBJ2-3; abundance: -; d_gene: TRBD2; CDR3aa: CASSQDLAGVIDTQYF; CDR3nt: TGCGCCAGCAGCCAAGATCTAGCGGGAGTCATAGATACGCAGTATTTT
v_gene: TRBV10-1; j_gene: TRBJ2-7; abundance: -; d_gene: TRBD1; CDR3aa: CASRRRGGQGSSYEQYF; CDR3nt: TGCGCCAGCAGGAGGAGAGGGGGACAGGGGTCTTCCTACGAGCAGTACTTC
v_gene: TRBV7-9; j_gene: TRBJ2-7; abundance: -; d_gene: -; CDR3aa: CASSLALSAPAGGEQYF; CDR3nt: TGTGCCAGCAGCTTAGCGCTCTCGGCTCCCGCGGGTGGAGAGCAGTACTTC
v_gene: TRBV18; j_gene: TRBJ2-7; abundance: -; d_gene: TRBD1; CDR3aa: CASSSTGTGFEQYF; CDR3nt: TGTGCCAGCTCATCCACCGGGACAGGGTTCGAGCAGTACTTC
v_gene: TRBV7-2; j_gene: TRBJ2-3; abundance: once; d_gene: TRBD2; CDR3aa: CASSTFGGASGRADTQYF; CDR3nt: TGTGCCAGCAGCACATTCGGGGGGGCTAGCGGGAGGGCAGATACGCAGTATTTT